The 8 T cell receptor beta chains below come from one sample, sequenced in a study of OX40 agonist ivuxolimab in advanced cancers. Measured with immunoSEQ multiplex PCR; TCRdb has only the in-frame clones, and not every one. The sample lists 70,000 to 95,000 clones; about 90% were seen once. This specimen was CD4+ or CD8+ T cells sorted from blood, taken in a trial of the OX40 agonist ivuxolimab. Receptors originate from an adult with an advanced solid tumor such as melanoma, head and neck, liver or kidney cancer.

The V call is TRBV2, the J call TRBJ2-7, with 7 bases identical to TRBD2. The junction had 1 base not matched to a gene; V was cut back by 6 bases and J by 5 bases. The CDR3 extends over 11 amino acids. CDR1 SNHLY and CDR2 FYNNEI come from the germline V gene. DNA for the CDR3: TGTGCCAGCAGGGGGGGGGACGAGCAGTACTTC. This translates into CASRGGDEQYF.

The V gene is TRBV4-1, the J gene TRBJ1-1; D call uncertain. V was pared by 0 bases and J by 1 base, with 9 bases between. Germline V gene data show CDR1 as MGHRA and CDR2 as YSYEKL. This CDR3 comprises 15 residues. CDR3 coding DNA: TGCGCCAGCAGCCAAGAATTGAGGAGGAACACTGAAGCTTTCTTT. It yields the protein CASSQELRRNTEAFF.

The CDR3, as DNA: TGCGCCAGCAGCCGTGGACAGGGACCAGATACGCAGTATTTT. Its protein is CASSRGQGPDTQYF. The chain recombines TRBV5-1 with TRBJ2-3, with 8 bases that match TRBD1. Germline V gene sequence: CDR1 SGHRS, CDR2 YFSETQ. The CDR3 has 14 amino acids. After removal of 4 bases from V and 4 bases from J, the junction contained 5 bases not matched to a gene. Combining the CDR3 with reference TRBV5-1 and TRBJ2-3 gives the whole variable domain KAGVTQTPRYLIKTRGQQVTLSCSPISGHRSVSWYQQTPGQGLQFLFEYFSETQRNKGNFPGRFSGRQFSNSRSEMNVSTLELGDSALYLCASSRGQGPDTQYFGPGTRLTVL.

CDR3 DNA: TGTGCCAGCAGTGGTGGAGGGATGCTTGAGCAGTTCTTC. Translating gives CASSGGGMLEQFF. The chain joins TRBV2 to TRBJ2-1; a possible D gene is TRBD2 (6 bases). Germline CDR1 and CDR2: SNHLY and FYNNEI. The CDR3 runs 13 residues. The ends were cut back, 4 bases at V and 9 bases at J, with 13 bases in the middle.

The J gene is TRBJ2-7, the V gene TRBV10-3; 12 nucleotides match TRBD2. Trimming took 5 bases from V and 3 from J; bases not matched to a gene: 5. CDR3 length equals 15 residues. Germline CDR1 ENHRY, CDR2 SYGVKD. The DNA for the CDR3 is TGTGCCATCAGTCCCCTAGCGGGAGGGGGCTACGAGCAGTACTTC. Translated, it gives CAISPLAGGGYEQYF.

The chain combines TRBV6-5 with TRBJ2-5; 7 bases match TRBD1. Germline V lookup: CDR1 MNHEY, CDR2 SVGAGI. CDR3 length: 14 amino acids. V shed 6 bases and J 4 bases; nucleotides not matched to a gene: 8. The CDR3 region has the DNA TGTGCCAGCAGGGATACAGGGGTTGGAGAGACCCAGTACTTC. Translated: CASRDTGVGETQYF.

V and J are TRBV10-3 and TRBJ2-1; D may correspond to TRBD1 or TRBD2 (5 bases each). The ends were cut back, 2 bases at V and 2 bases at J, with 7 bases in the middle. This CDR3 comprises 14 residues. Germline V lookup: CDR1 ENHRY, CDR2 SYGVKD. CDR3 DNA sequence: TGTGCCATCAGTGAGGGGGACCCCTACAATGAGCAGTTCTTC. It encodes CAISEGDPYNEQFF.

The chain carries TRBV6-1 and TRBJ2-7; 9 positions match TRBD1. V shed 5 bases, J shed 5 bases, and the junction held 7 bases outside the gene matches. Per the germline V gene, CDR1 is MNHNS and CDR2 is SASEGT. The CDR3 has 14 amino acids. CDR3 nucleotides: TGTGCCAGCAGTACTCGGACAGGGGTGCACGAGCAGTACTTC. This translates into CASSTRTGVHEQYF.